This T cell receptor (beta chain) stems from a study of blood T cell repertoires in COVID-19. The CDR3 runs 12 residues. Germline CDR1 reads LNHDA; CDR2 reads SQIVND (reference sequence). Trimming stripped 4 bases from V and 5 bases from J, with 8 bases between. The protocol was immunoSEQ multiplex PCR, while the TCRdb copy is restricted to in-frame clones and leaves out a portion. The repertoire holds a few hundred thousand clones, with roughly nine tenths as singletons. The rearrangement uses TRBV19 and TRBJ2-5; D possibly corresponds to TRBD1 (6 bases). The receptor comes from a woman aged 55-69 years who had recovered from COVID-19. The specimen was PBMCs or T cells enriched from blood (not recorded which). The CDR3 DNA sequence: TGTGCCAGTAGTACAGGGGACGAGACCCAGTACTTC. It translates to CASSTGDETQYF.